The rows below give T cell receptor beta chains drawn from one sample of a study of blood T cells in healthy people across ages. A single record per CDR3 protein comes from TCRdb applying MiXCR to the 5' RACE reads. The top ten hold roughly 12% of the sample, which has approximately 900,000 distinct CDR3 sequences, around 48% seen once. Sequencing used blood. These TCRs come from a man in his thirties or forties in good health. CDR3s include the opening cysteine and the closing phenylalanine or tryptophan. The D gene is left open where the match is weak. Only part of the rows carry a size: once, few, many, or a class if the clone is expanded.

d_gene,v_gene,abundance,j_gene,CDR3nt,CDR3aa
TRBD1,TRBV6-2/TRBV6-3,-,TRBJ2-5,TGTGCCAGCAGGCGACAGGGGGAACAAGAGACCCAGTACTTC,CASRRQGEQETQYF
-,TRBV5-1,few,TRBJ2-6,TGCGCCAGCAGCTTGGGACTGAGCTCTGGGGCCAACGTCCTGACTTTC,CASSLGLSSGANVLTF
TRBD1,TRBV7-8,-,TRBJ1-6,TGTGCCAGCAGCTTTGCCTCCACTTCAGGGGGACCTAATTCACCCCTCCACTTT,CASSFASTSGGPNSPLHF
-,TRBV7-9,-,TRBJ2-7,TGTGCCAGCAGCCCCGAACCTCGACAGAGCTCCTACGAGCAGTACTTC,CASSPEPRQSSYEQYF
TRBD2,TRBV7-2,few,TRBJ2-4,TGTGCCAGCAAGACCCAGCGGGGGGGAAAAGACATTCAGTACTTC,CASKTQRGGKDIQYF
TRBD1,TRBV5-1,once,TRBJ2-3,TGCGCCAGCAGCTCGCGGGACAGGGGAGCAGATACGCAGTATTTT,CASSSRDRGADTQYF
TRBD1,TRBV5-1,few,TRBJ2-7,TGCGCCAGCAGCACCGGACAGGGTTACTCCTACGAGCAGTACTTC,CASSTGQGYSYEQYF
-,TRBV7-2,once,TRBJ2-3,TGTGCCAGCAGCTCGTGGACTATTACTAGCACAGATACGCAGTATTTT,CASSSWTITSTDTQYF
-,TRBV27,-,TRBJ2-1,TGTGCCAGCAGTTTATTGGGCGGGTACACGAGCTCCTACAATGAGCAGTTCTTC,CASSLLGGYTSSYNEQFF
-,TRBV9,-,TRBJ2-1,TGTGCCAGCAGCGTAGACGCAGGGGACTACGACAATGAGCAGTTCTTC,CASSVDAGDYDNEQFF
-,TRBV7-9,-,TRBJ2-3,TGTGCCATCCCGAGGACGACAAGCACAGATACGCAGTATTTT,CAIPRTTSTDTQYF
TRBD2,TRBV4-2,-,TRBJ2-5,TGTGCCAGCAGCCCTGGAGATCAAGCGGGGGTGCAGACCCAGTACTTC,CASSPGDQAGVQTQYF
TRBD2,TRBV27,-,TRBJ2-6,TGTGCCAGCAGTCTAGGGCTAGCGGCTGGGGCCAACGTCCTGACTTTC,CASSLGLAAGANVLTF
TRBD1,TRBV20-1,few,TRBJ2-2,TGCAGTGCTAGGAGTCGGGACAGGGGGTTGCGCACCGGGGAGCTGTTTTTT,CSARSRDRGLRTGELFF
-,TRBV14,-,TRBJ2-5,TGTGCCAGCAGCCAGCAGCGCTGGGGGGAGACCCAGTACTTC,CASSQQRWGETQYF
TRBD1,TRBV12-3/TRBV12-4,few,TRBJ2-3,TGTGCCAGCAGTAGGGCAAGGGACAGGGGCACAGATACGCAGTATTTT,CASSRARDRGTDTQYF
-,TRBV27,many,TRBJ2-3,TGTGCCAGCAGTTTAAGGGCCATCAGCACAGATACGCAGTATTTT,CASSLRAISTDTQYF
-,TRBV7-3,few,TRBJ2-1,TGTGCCAGCAGCTTAGAGGCGGGTGGGAATGAGCAGTTCTTC,CASSLEAGGNEQFF
TRBD1,TRBV27,few,TRBJ2-7,TGTGCCAGCAGTCCCTCGACAGGGGACCTTTCCTACGAGCAGTACTTC,CASSPSTGDLSYEQYF
-,TRBV4-2,few,TRBJ1-4,TGTGCCAGCATTGGAGGGGACCATGAAAAACTGTTTTTT,CASIGGDHEKLFF
TRBD1,TRBV4-3,few,TRBJ1-1,TGCGCCAGCAGCCAAGATTACTTTGGACAGGGACGACAGAAAGCTTTCTTT,CASSQDYFGQGRQKAFF
-,TRBV12-3/TRBV12-4,few,TRBJ1-1,TGTGCCAGCAGCCGAGGGTCACCTAACACTGAAGCTTTCTTT,CASSRGSPNTEAFF
TRBD1,TRBV7-2,-,TRBJ2-3,TGTGCCAGCAGCTTTTTGGGGACAGTCACAGATACGCAGTATTTT,CASSFLGTVTDTQYF
TRBD1,TRBV27,-,TRBJ2-7,TGTGCCAGCAGTAGGACAGGGGTCAACGAGCAGTACTTC,CASSRTGVNEQYF
-,TRBV18,few,TRBJ2-7,TGTGCCAGCTCACCACTGGGACACGAGCAGTACTTC,CASSPLGHEQYF
-,TRBV7-9,-,TRBJ1-1,TGTGCCAGCAGCTACGGTCGAGTGGAGCTGAACACTGAAGCTTTCTTT,CASSYGRVELNTEAFF
TRBD1,TRBV29-1,-,TRBJ2-7,TGCAGCGTTGAAGGGACAGGGGCGCTATCTACCTACGAGCAGTACTTC,CSVEGTGALSTYEQYF
-,TRBV6-5,-,TRBJ1-6,TGTGCCAGCAGCCCAGGGTCTACCTATTCACCCCTCCACTTT,CASSPGSTYSPLHF
TRBD2,TRBV27,few,TRBJ2-1,TGTGCCAGCAGTCTAGCGGGGGGGCGGTATGAGCAGTTCTTC,CASSLAGGRYEQFF
-,TRBV10-3,-,TRBJ2-7,TGTGCCATCAGCCTTGACAGGAGGGCCTACGAGCAGTACTTC,CAISLDRRAYEQYF
-,TRBV20-1,-,TRBJ2-1,TGCAGTGCTAGTTATGCGGTGGCCAACACCTATGAGCAGTTCTTC,CSASYAVANTYEQFF
-,TRBV21-1,-,TRBJ2-7,TGTGCCAGCACAGGGGGAAAAGGCTTCAACGAGCAGTACTTC,CASTGGKGFNEQYF